The clone carrying this T cell receptor (beta chain) has only one observation. The CDR3 has 14 residues. From germline, CDR1 is SNHLY and CDR2 FYNNEI. V shed 7 bases, J shed 2 bases, and the junction held 3 bases outside the gene matches. This record belongs to a study of blood T cell repertoires in COVID-19. Clones were read by immunoSEQ multiplex PCR, and TCRdb kept only the in-frame ones, dropping some. The data contain more than 80,000 clones, roughly 87% of them singletons. The sequence came from a woman aged 55-69 years with COVID-19, enrolled during active disease. The source material was peripheral blood. This chain joins TRBV2 and TRBJ2-3; 10 nucleotides agree with TRBD1. CDR3 loop: CASNGQGVTDTQYF. Written as DNA, the CDR3 is TGTGCCAGCAACGGACAGGGGGTCACAGATACGCAGTATTTT.